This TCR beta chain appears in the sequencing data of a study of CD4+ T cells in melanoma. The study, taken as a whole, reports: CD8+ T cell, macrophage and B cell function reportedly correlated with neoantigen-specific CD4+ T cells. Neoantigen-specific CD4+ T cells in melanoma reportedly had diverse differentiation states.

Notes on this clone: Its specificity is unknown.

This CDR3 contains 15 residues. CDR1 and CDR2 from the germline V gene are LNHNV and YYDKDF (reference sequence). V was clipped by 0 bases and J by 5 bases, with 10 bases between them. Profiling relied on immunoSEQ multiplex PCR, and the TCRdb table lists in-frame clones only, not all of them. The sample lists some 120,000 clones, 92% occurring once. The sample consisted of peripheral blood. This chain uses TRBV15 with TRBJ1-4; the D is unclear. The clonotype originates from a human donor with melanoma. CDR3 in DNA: TGTGCCACCAGCAGAGATCAGGATGGGAATGAAAAACTGTTTTTT. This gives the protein CATSRDQDGNEKLFF.